The 6 T cell receptor beta chains reported below all come from one sample, sequenced in a study of cytomegalovirus exposure and HLA in healthy donors. 13 Jbeta primers and 60 Vbeta primers were used for the PCR. Measured with immunoSEQ multiplex PCR; TCRdb has only the in-frame clones, and not every one. The sample lists some 120,000 clones, roughly four fifths occurring once. Source material: PBMCs. The origin of the receptors is a man younger than 35 in good health and CMV-seronegative.

The chain uses TRBV2 and TRBJ1-2, with a possible D match to TRBD1 (6 bases). The CDR3 length is 12 residues. From germline, CDR1 is SNHLY and CDR2 FYNNEI. V shed 6 bases and J shed 8 bases, with 13 bases lying between them. CDR3 amino acids: CASRIRGWGYTF. CDR3 DNA: TGTGCCAGCAGAATCAGGGGATGGGGCTACACCTTC.

The chain joins TRBV6-6 to TRBJ2-7; TRBD2 aligns across 8 bases. Germline lookup yields CDR1 MNHNY and CDR2 SVGAGI (reference sequence). This CDR3 comprises 16 residues. The V segment lost 3 bases and the J segment 5 bases; nucleotides outside the gene matches: 12. CDR3 DNA: TGTGCCAGCAGTTATGGGGGCGGGGGGCTTAGGAACGAGCAGTACTTC. Amino acids: CASSYGGGGLRNEQYF.

The chain recombines TRBV5-1 with TRBJ2-3; tentatively, D is TRBD2 (5 bases). Germline V gives CDR1 SGHRS, CDR2 YFSETQ. The CDR3 extends over 16 amino acids. V was shortened by 4 bases and J by 0 bases, with 15 bases between the two germline ends. Here the CDR3 reads CASSAGLGSSTDTQYF. DNA of the CDR3: TGCGCCAGCAGCGCCGGACTTGGCTCCAGCACAGATACGCAGTATTTT.

A single count supports this clone. V gene TRBV6-4 combines with J gene TRBJ2-5; weak D call: TRBD2 (5 bases). The CDR3 length is 17 residues. The germline V and J ends were trimmed by 3 bases and 1 base, with 18 bases remaining between them. In germline, CDR1 is MRHNA, CDR2 SNTAGT. CDR3 residues: CASSEPFTLARQETQYF. The CDR3 coding sequence is TGTGCCAGCAGTGAACCTTTTACCCTAGCCCGCCAAGAGACCCAGTACTTC.

The rearrangement joins TRBV27 to TRBJ1-1, with TRBD1 matching over 8 bases. The CDR3 runs to 13 residues. The V segment lost 7 bases and the J segment 4 bases; nucleotides outside the gene matches: 5. Germline V gives CDR1 MNHEY, CDR2 SMNVEV (reference sequence). CDR3 loop: CASISTGATEAFF. DNA for the CDR3: TGTGCCAGCATTTCGACAGGGGCCACTGAAGCTTTCTTT.

The gene calls are TRBV7-8 and TRBJ1-3; D gene uncertain. Between the trimmed V and J ends, which lost 2 bases and 0 bases, there was a span of 2 bases. The CDR3 has 13 residues. From germline, CDR1 is SGHVS and CDR2 FQNEAQ. Here the CDR3 DNA reads TGTGCCAGCAGCTTACGCTCTGGAAACACCATATATTTT. Encoded protein: CASSLRSGNTIYF.